The present T cell receptor beta chain was sequenced within a study of T cell repertoires in cytomegalovirus infection. Looking at the study overall: It was recently identified HLA-C-restricted and well-studied HLA-B-restricted CMV epitopes that the study used. Indicated by public TCR beta signatures were CMV infection and matching HLA type.

Germline V gene lookup returns CDR1 MNHEY and CDR2 SVGAGI. The CDR3 is 14 amino acids. V was clipped by 4 bases and J by 1 base, with 10 bases between them. One entry per CDR3 protein, called by TCRdb with MiXCR from the reads. Of some 480,000 distinct CDR3 sequences listed, roughly a third were seen once; the top ten hold roughly 15%. Notes on this clonotype: Antigen specificity is unknown.

Study outcomes and limitations: Summed public TCR beta family frequency identified CMV carriers bearing the relevant HLA.

This sequence was found in a human donor in good health (CMV status not recorded). Some clones in this sample may be carry-over from other donors' samples. The sample in question was cultured PBMCs, obtained from culture after CMV antigen stimulation. The chain is built from TRBV6-5 and TRBJ1-1, with TRBD1 as a possible D gene (6 bases). CDR3 loop: CASSSSGQNTEAFF. CDR3 coding DNA: TGTGCCAGCAGTTCGTCGGGACAGAACACTGAAGCTTTCTTT.